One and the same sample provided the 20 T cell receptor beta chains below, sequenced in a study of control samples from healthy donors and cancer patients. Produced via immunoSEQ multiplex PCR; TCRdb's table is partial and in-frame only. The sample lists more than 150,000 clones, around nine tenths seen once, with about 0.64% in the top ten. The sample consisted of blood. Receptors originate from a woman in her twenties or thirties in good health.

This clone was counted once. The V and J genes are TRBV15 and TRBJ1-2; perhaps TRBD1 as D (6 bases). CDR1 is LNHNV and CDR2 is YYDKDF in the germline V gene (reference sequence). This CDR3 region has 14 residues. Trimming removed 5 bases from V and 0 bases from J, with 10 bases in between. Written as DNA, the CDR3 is TGTGCCACCAGCCCGGGACACGCTAACTATGGCTACACCTTC. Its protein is CATSPGHANYGYTF.

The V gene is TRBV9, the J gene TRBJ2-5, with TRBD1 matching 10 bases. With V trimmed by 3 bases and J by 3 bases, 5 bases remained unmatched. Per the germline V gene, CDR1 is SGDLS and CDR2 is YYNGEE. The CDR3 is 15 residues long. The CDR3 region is CASSADRGAKETQYF. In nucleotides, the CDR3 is TGTGCCAGCAGCGCGGACAGGGGGGCGAAAGAGACCCAGTACTTC.

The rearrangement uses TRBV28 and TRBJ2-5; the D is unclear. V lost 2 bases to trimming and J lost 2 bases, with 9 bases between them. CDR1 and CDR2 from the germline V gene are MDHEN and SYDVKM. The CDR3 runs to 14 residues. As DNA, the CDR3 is TGTGCCAGCAGTTTACGTGGGATTCAAGAGACCCAGTACTTC. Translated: CASSLRGIQETQYF. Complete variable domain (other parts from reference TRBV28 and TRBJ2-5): DVKVTQSSRYLVKRTGEKVFLECVQDMDHENMFWYRQDPGLGLRLIYFSYDVKMKEKGDIPEGYSVSREKKERFSLILESASTNQTSMYLCASSLRGIQETQYFGPGTRLLVL.

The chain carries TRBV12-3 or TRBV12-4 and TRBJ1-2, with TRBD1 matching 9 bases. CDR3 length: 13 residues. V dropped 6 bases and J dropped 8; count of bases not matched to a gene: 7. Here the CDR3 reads CASSYGTGNGYTF. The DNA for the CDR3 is TGTGCCAGCAGCTACGGGACAGGGAACGGCTACACCTTC.

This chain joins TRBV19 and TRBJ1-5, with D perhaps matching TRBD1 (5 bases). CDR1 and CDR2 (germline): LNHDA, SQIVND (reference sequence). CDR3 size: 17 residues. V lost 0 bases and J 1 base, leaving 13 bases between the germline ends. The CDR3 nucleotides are TGTGCCAGTAGTATAGATTGGGGGGAAATGAGCAATCAGCCCCAGCATTTT. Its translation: CASSIDWGEMSNQPQHF.

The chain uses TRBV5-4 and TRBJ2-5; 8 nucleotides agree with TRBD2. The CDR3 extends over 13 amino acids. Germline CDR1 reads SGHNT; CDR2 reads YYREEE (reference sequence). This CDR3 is CVIGAGGQETQYF. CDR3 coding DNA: TGTGTCATCGGGGCGGGAGGTCAAGAGACCCAGTACTTC.

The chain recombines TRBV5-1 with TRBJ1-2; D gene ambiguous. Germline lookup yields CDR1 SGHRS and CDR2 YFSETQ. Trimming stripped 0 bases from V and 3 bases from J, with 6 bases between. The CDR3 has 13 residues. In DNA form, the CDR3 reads TGCGCCAGCAGCTTGGGCTCAGACTATGGCTACACCTTC. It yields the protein CASSLGSDYGYTF. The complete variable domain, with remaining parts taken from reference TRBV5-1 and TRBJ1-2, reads KAGVTQTPRYLIKTRGQQVTLSCSPISGHRSVSWYQQTPGQGLQFLFEYFSETQRNKGNFPGRFSGRQFSNSRSEMNVSTLELGDSALYLCASSLGSDYGYTFGSGTRLTVV.

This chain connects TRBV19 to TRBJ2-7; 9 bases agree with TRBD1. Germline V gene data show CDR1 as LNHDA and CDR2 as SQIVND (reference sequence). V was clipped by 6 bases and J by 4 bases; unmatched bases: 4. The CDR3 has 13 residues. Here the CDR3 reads CASREGQGYEQYF. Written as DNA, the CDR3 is TGTGCCAGTAGGGAGGGACAGGGTTACGAGCAGTACTTC.

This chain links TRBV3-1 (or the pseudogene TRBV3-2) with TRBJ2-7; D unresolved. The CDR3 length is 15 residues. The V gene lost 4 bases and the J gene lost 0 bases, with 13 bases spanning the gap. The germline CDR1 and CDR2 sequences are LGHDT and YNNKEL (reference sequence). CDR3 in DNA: TGTGCCAGCAGCCCCACTCTAAGCCCCTCCTACGAGCAGTACTTC. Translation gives CASSPTLSPSYEQYF.

Here the CDR3 DNA reads TGTGCCAGCAGCTTAGGGGCCACCAGCACAGATACGCAGTATTTT. This encodes CASSLGATSTDTQYF. The V call is TRBV11-2, the J call TRBJ2-3; D unresolved. Per the germline V gene, CDR1 is SGHAT and CDR2 is FQNNGV. Trimming stripped 1 base from V and 0 bases from J, with 8 bases between. The CDR3 is made up of 15 amino acids.

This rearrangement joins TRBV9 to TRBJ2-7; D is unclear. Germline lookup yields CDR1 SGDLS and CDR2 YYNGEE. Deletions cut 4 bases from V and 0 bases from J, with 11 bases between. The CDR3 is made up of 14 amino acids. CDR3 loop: CASSPKGYSYEQYF. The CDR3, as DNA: TGTGCCAGCAGCCCGAAGGGTTACTCCTACGAGCAGTACTTC. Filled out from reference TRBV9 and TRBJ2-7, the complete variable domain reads DSGVTQTPKHLITATGQRVTLRCSPRSGDLSVYWYQQSLDQGLQFLIQYYNGEERAKGNILERFSAQQFPDLHSELNLSSLELGDSALYFCASSPKGYSYEQYFGPGTRLTVT.

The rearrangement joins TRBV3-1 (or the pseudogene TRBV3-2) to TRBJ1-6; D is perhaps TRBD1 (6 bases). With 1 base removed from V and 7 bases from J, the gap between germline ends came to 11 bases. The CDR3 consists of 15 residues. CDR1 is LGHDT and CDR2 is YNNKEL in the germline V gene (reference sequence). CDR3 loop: CASSQVGARNSPLHF. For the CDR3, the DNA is TGTGCCAGCAGCCAAGTGGGGGCCAGGAATTCACCCCTCCACTTT.

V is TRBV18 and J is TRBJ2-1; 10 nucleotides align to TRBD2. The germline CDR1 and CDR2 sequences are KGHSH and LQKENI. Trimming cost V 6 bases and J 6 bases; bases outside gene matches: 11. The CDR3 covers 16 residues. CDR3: CASSPGLAEAPNEQFF. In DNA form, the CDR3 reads TGTGCCAGCTCCCCCGGACTAGCGGAGGCCCCCAATGAGCAGTTCTTC.

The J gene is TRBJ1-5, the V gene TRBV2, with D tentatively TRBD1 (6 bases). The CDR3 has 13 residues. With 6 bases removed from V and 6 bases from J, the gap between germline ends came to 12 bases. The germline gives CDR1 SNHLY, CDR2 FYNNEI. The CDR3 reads CASRFRGTQPQHF. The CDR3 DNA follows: TGTGCCAGCAGGTTCAGGGGCACTCAGCCCCAGCATTTT.

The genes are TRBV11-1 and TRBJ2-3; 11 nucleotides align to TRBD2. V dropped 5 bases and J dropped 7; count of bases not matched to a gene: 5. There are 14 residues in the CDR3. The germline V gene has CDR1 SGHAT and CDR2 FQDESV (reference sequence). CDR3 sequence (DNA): TGTGCCAGCAGCACCACTAGCGGGAGAAATACGCAGTATTTT. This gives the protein CASSTTSGRNTQYF.

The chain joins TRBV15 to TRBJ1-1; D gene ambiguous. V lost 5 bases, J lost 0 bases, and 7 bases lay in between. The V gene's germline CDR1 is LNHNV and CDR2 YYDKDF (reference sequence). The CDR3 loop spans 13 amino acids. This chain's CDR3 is CATSYGLNTEAFF. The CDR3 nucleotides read TGTGCCACCAGCTACGGGCTGAACACTGAAGCTTTCTTT. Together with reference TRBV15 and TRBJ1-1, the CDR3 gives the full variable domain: DAMVIQNPRYQVTQFGKPVTLSCSQTLNHNVMYWYQQKSSQAPKLLFHYYDKDFNNEADTPDNFQSRRPNTSFCFLDIRSPGLGDTAMYLCATSYGLNTEAFFGQGTRLTVV.

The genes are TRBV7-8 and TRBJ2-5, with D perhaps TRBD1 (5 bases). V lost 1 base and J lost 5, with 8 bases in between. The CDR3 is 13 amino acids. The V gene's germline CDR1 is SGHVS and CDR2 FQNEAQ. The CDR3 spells CASSLGQLETQYF. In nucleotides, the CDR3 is TGTGCCAGCAGCTTAGGACAGTTGGAGACCCAGTACTTC.

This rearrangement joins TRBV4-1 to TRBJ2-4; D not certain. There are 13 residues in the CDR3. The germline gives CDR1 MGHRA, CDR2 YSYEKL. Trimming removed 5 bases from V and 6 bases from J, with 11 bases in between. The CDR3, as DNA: TGCGCCAGCAGCAAAGGGTCCCCAAACATTCAGTACTTC. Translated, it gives CASSKGSPNIQYF.

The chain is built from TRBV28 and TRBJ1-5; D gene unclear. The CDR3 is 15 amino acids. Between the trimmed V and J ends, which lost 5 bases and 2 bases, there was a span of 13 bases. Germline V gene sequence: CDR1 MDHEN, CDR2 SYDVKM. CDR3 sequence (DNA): TGTGCCAGCAGTCTCCAGGTGGATGGCAATCAGCCCCAGCATTTT. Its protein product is CASSLQVDGNQPQHF.

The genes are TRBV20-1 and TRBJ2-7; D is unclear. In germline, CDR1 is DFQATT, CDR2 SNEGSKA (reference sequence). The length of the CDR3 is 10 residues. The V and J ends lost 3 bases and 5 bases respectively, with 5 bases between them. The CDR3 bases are TGCAGTGCTAGGGCGAACGAGCAGTACTTC. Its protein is CSARANEQYF.